This T cell receptor (beta chain) stems from a study of human T cells and chemical hapten exposure. Study findings and constraints: No change in TCRs above 1 in 1000 frequency was produced by DPC sensitization. Expanded TCR sets contained significantly more large CDR3 similarity clusters than controls. Patch test scores rose with PT1 expanded TCR counts, a positive correlation.

Time point noted: patch test 2, 6 weeks after DPC sensitization. Treatment indicated: therapeutic diphenylcyclopropenone sensitization with weekly scalp DPC. This clonotype has a handful of counts. What it recognizes is unknown. Germline V gene data show CDR1 as SGHTA and CDR2 as FQGNSA. V was trimmed by 2 bases and J by 5 bases, leaving 16 bases between them. The CDR3 has 16 amino acids. TCRdb redid the calling of the RACE reads with MiXCR, one entry per CDR3 protein. The sample shows 65,000 to 95,000 distinct CDR3 sequences, 6.5% to 8% of them seen only once. Sequenced here: whole blood, sampled in connection with sensitization to the hapten diphenylcyclopropenone (DPC). This rearrangement joins TRBV7-2 to TRBJ2-1; D call uncertain. The clonotype was recovered from a woman aged 30 to 39 with alopecia areata. Some clones in this sample may be carry-over from other donors' samples. Written as DNA, the CDR3 is TGTGCCAGCAGCTTAAAAGGAGCAAGCCCCAACAATGAGCAGTTCTTC. Its protein is CASSLKGASPNNEQFF.